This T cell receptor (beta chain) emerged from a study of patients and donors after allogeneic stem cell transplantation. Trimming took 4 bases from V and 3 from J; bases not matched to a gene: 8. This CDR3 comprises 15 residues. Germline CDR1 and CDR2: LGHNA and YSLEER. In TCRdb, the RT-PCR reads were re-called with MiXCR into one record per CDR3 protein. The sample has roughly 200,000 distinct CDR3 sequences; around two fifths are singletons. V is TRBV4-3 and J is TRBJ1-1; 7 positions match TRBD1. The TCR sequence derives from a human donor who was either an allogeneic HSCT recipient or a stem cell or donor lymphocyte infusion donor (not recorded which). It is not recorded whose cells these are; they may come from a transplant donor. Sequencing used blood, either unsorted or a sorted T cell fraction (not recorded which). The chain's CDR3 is CASSRLTGSHTEAFF. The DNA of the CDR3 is TGCGCCAGCAGCCGACTGACAGGGTCGCACACTGAAGCTTTCTTT.